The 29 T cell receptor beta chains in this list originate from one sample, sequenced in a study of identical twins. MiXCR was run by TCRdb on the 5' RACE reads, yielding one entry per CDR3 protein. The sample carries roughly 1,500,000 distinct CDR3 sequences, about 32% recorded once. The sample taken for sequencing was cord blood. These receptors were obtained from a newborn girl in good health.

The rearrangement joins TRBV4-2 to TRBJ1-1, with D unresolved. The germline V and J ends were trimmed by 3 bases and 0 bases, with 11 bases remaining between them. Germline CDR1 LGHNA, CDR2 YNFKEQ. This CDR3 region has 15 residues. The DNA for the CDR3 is TGTGCCAGCAGCCACCGGACGGCTTTGAACACTGAAGCTTTCTTT. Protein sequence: CASSHRTALNTEAFF.

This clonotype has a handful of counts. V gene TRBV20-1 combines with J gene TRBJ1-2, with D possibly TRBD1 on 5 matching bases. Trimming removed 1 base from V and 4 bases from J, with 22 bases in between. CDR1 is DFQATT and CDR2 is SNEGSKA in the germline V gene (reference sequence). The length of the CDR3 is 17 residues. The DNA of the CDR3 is TGCAGTGCTAGAGCTCCACCAACAGGTGACATGCGCTATGGCTACACCTTC. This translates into CSARAPPTGDMRYGYTF.

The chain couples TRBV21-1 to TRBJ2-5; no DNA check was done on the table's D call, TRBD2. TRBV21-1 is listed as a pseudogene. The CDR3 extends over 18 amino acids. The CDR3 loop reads CASSKVEGVSAFEETQYF. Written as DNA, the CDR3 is TGTGCCAGCAGCAAAGTGGAGGGTGTCTCCGCTTTTGAAGAGACCCAGTACTTC.

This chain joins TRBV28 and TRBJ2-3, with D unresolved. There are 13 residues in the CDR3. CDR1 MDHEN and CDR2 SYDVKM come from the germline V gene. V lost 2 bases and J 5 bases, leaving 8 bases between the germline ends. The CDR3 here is CASSLVALDTQYF. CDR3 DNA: TGTGCCAGCAGTTTAGTGGCCTTAGATACGCAGTATTTT. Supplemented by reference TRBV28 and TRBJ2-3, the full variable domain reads DVKVTQSSRYLVKRTGEKVFLECVQDMDHENMFWYRQDPGLGLRLIYFSYDVKMKEKGDIPEGYSVSREKKERFSLILESASTNQTSMYLCASSLVALDTQYFGPGTRLTVL.

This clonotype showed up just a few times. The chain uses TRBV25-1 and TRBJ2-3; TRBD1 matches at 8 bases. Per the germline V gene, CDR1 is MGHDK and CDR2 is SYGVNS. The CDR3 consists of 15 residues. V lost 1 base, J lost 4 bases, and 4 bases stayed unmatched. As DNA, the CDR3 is TGTGCCAGCAGTGAATCGCCAGGGGGCCCAGATACGCAGTATTTT. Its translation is CASSESPGGPDTQYF. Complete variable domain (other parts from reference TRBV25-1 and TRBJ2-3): EADIYQTPRYLVIGTGKKITLECSQTMGHDKMYWYQQDPGMELHLIHYSYGVNSTEKGDLSSESTVSRIRTEHFPLTLESARPSHTSQYLCASSESPGGPDTQYFGPGTRLTVL.

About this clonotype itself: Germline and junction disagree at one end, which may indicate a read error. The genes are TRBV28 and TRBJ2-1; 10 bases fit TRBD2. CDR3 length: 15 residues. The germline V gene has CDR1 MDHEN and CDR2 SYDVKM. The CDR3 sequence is CASRETSGTYNEQLF. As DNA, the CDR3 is TGTGCCAGCAGAGAAACTAGCGGGACCTACAATGAGCAGCTCTTC.

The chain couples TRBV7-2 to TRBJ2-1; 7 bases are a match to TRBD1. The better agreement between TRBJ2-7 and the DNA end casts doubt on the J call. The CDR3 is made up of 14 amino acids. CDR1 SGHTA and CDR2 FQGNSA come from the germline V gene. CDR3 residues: CASSPGQSHNEQYF. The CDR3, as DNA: TGTGCCAGCAGTCCGGGACAGTCCCACAATGAGCAGTACTTC.

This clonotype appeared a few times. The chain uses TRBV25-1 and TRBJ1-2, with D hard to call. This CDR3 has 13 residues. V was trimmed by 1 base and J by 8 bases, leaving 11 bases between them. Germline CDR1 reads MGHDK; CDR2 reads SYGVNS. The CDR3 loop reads CASSEWVFGGYTF. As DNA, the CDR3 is TGTGCCAGCAGTGAATGGGTCTTCGGCGGCTACACCTTC.

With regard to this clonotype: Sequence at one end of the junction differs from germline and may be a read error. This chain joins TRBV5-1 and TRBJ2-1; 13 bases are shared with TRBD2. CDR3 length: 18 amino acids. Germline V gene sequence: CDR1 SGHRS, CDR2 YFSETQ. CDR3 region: CASSPTSGGDSSYSEQFF. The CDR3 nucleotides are TGCGCCAGCAGCCCCACTAGCGGGGGGGATAGCTCCTACAGTGAGCAGTTCTTC.

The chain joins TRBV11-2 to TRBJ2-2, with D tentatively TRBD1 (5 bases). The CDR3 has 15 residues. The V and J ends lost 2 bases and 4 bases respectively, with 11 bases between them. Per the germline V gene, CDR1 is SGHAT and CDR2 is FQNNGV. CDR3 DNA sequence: TGTGCCAGCAGCTTAATAGCAGGGCCCACCGGGGAGCTGTTTTTT. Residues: CASSLIAGPTGELFF.

CDR3 nucleotides: TGTGCCAGCAGTGCCGTCGGGACAGGGAAGGTCAAAAACATTCAGTACTTC. Its translation is CASSAVGTGKVKNIQYF. This rearrangement joins TRBV6-1 to TRBJ2-4; the match to TRBD1 covers 9 bases. Germline V gene sequence: CDR1 MNHNS, CDR2 SASEGT. The CDR3 is 17 residues long. V gave up 4 bases and J gave up 3 bases; unmatched junction bases: 10.

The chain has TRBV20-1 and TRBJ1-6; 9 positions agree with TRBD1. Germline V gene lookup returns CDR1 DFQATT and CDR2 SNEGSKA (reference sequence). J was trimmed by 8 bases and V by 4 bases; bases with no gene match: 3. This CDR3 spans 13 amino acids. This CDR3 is CSAIRTGDSPLHF. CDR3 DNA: TGCAGTGCTATAAGGACAGGGGATTCACCCCTCCACTTT.

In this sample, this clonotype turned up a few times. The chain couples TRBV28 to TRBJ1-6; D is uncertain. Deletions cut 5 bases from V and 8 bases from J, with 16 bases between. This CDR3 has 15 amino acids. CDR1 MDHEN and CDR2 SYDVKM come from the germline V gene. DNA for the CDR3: TGTGCCAGCAGTCCCCCCCGGGCAGCAGATTCACCCCTCCACTTT. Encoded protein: CASSPPRAADSPLHF.

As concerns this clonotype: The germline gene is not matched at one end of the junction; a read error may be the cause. CDR3 in amino acids: CASSDRAGNEKLFF. The DNA for the CDR3 is TGCGCCAGCAGTGATCGGGCAGGGAATGAAAAACTGTTTTTT. The chain uses TRBV25-1 and TRBJ1-4; D may be TRBD1 (5 bases). From germline, CDR1 is MGHDK and CDR2 SYGVNS. The CDR3 is 14 residues long.

CDR3 bases: TGTGCCAGCAGCCCCGGGACTAGAATACCCACAGATACGCAGTATTTT. Translation: CASSPGTRIPTDTQYF. The rearrangement links TRBV9 to TRBJ2-3; 8 bases line up with TRBD2. Trimming took 4 bases from V and 2 from J; bases not matched to a gene: 9. The CDR3 totals 16 residues. The germline V gene encodes CDR1 SGDLS and CDR2 YYNGEE.

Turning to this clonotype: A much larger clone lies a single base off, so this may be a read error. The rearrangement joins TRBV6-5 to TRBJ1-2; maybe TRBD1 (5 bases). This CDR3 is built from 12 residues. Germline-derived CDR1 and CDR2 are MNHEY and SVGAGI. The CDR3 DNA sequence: TGTGCCAGCATTGGACAAAACTATGGCTACATCTTC. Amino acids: CASIGQNYGYIF.

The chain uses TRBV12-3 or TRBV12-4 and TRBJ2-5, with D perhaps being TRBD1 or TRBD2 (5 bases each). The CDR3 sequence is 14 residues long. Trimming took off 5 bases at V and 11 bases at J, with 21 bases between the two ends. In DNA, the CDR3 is TGTGCCAGCAGTCCCCGGGGCTTTAGCCGAGGGCAGTACTTC. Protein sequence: CASSPRGFSRGQYF.

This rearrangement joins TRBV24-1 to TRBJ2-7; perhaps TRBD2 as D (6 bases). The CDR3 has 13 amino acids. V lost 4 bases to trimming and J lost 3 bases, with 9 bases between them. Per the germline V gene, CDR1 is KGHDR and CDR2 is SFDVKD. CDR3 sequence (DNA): TGTGCCACCAGTGACGGGAGTCTCTACGAGCAGTACTTC. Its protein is CATSDGSLYEQYF.

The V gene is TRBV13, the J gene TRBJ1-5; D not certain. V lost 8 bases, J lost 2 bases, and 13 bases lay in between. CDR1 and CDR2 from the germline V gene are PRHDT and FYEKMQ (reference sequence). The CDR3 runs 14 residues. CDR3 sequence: CASSASRGNQPQHF. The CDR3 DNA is TGTGCCAGCTCCGCCAGTAGGGGCAATCAGCCCCAGCATTTT.

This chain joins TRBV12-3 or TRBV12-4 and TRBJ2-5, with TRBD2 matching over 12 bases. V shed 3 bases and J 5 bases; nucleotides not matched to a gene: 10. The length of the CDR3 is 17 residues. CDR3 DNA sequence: TGTGCCAGCAGTTTGAGGGATCCGGGACTAGCGGGCGAGACCCAGTACTTC. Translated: CASSLRDPGLAGETQYF.

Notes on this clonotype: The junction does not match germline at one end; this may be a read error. The CDR3 protein is CATSQEWRGSEAFF. The CDR3 nucleotides read TGTGCCACCAGCCAAGAATGGCGAGGCTCTGAAGCTTTCTTT. The gene calls are TRBV4-2 and TRBJ1-1, with D uncertain. The CDR3 spans 14 residues. Germline loops: CDR1 LGHNA, CDR2 YNFKEQ.

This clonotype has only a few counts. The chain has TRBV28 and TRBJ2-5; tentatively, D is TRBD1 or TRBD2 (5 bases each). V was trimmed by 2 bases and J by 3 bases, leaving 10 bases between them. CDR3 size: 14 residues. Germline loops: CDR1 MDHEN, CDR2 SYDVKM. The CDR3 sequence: CASSLRDGKETQYF. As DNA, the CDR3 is TGTGCCAGCAGTTTAAGGGACGGGAAAGAGACCCAGTACTTC.

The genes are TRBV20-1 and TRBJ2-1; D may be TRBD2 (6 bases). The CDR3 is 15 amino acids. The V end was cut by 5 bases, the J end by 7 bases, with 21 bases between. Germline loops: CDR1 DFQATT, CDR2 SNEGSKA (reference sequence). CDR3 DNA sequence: TGCAGTGCTCCATCCGGGACTCGCACTACTAATGAGCAGTTCTTC. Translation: CSAPSGTRTTNEQFF.

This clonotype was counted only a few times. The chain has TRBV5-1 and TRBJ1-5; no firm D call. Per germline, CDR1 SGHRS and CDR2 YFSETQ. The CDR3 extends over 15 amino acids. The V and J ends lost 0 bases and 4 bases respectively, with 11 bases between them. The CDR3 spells CASSLAGQMNQPQHF. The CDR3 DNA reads TGCGCCAGCAGCTTGGCCGGCCAGATGAATCAGCCCCAGCATTTT.

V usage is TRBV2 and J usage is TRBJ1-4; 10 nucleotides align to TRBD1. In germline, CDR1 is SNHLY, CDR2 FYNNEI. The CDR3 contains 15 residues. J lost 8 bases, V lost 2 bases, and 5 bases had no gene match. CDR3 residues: CASSEIDRGQEKLFF. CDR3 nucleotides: TGTGCCAGCAGTGAAATAGACAGGGGGCAGGAAAAACTGTTTTTT.

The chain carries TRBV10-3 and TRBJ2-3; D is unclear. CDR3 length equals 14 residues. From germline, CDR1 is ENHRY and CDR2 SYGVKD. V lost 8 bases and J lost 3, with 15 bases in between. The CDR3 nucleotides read TGTGCCATCTCCCCCTTTCCGACGACAGATACGCAGTATTTT. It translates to CAISPFPTTDTQYF.

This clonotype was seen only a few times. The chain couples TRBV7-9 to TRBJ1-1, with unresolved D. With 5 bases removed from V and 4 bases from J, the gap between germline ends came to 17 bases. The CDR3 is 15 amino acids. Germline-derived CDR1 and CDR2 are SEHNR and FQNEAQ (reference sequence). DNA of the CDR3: TGTGCCAGCAGCGGGCGGTCGAGGTTGGGCACTGAAGCTTTCTTT. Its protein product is CASSGRSRLGTEAFF.

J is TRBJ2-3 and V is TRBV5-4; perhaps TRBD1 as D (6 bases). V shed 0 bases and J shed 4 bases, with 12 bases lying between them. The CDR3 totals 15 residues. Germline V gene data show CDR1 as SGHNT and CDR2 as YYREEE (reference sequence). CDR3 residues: CASSLGQGQADTQYF. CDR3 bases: TGTGCCAGCAGCTTGGGCCAGGGGCAGGCAGATACGCAGTATTTT.

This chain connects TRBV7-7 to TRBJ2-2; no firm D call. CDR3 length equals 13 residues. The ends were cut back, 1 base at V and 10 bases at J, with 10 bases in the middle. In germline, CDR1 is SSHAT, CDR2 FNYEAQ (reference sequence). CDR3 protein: CASSLVGDTELFF. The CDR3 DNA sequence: TGTGCCAGCAGCTTAGTAGGAGACACGGAGCTGTTTTTT. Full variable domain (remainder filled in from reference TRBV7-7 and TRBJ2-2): GAGVSQSPRYKVTKRGQDVTLRCDPISSHATLYWYQQALGQGPEFLTYFNYEAQPDKSGLPSDRFSAERPEGSISTLTIQRTEQRDSAMYRCASSLVGDTELFFGEGSRLTVL.